This is a list of T cell receptor beta chains from one sample in a study of identical twins. TCRdb re-analysed the 5' RACE reads in MiXCR, keeping a single row per CDR3 protein. The sample consists of some 560,000 distinct CDR3 sequences, around a tenth of them appearing once. This sample was also put to use in a study of yellow fever vaccine responses in identical twins.

Sample: PBMCs. These receptors all stem from a young woman in good health. The CDR3 runs from the conserved cysteine through the conserved F or W. The order of the fields is clone size, J gene, D gene, V gene, CDR3 protein, CDR3 DNA. D genes are given only for firm matches. Size tells how often a clone was seen (once, few, many) or the class of an expanded clone, and some rows leave it out.

>few|TRBJ2-1|TRBD1|TRBV11-2
CASSSRPMRQGDYNEQFF
TGTGCCAGCAGCTCCCGCCCAATGAGACAGGGGGACTACAATGAGCAGTTCTTC
>NA|TRBJ2-1|NA|TRBV11-1
CASSLRPLNEQFF
TGTGCCAGCAGCTTACGACCCCTCAATGAGCAGTTCTTC
>NA|TRBJ2-1|NA|TRBV6-2/TRBV6-3
CASAVDGVSYNEQFF
TGTGCCAGCGCTGTTGATGGAGTCTCCTACAATGAGCAGTTCTTC
>few|TRBJ2-2|NA|TRBV18
CASNHGRAGGELFF
TGTGCCAGCAACCACGGTCGCGCTGGGGGGGAGCTGTTTTTT
>NA|TRBJ2-3|NA|TRBV3-1
CASSQDYGAGTQYF
TGTGCCAGCAGCCAAGATTATGGGGCCGGCACGCAGTATTTT
>many|TRBJ2-3|TRBD1|TRBV11-2
CASSVPHSGTGVLTDTQYF
TGTGCCAGCAGCGTCCCCCACTCAGGGACAGGGGTCCTCACAGATACGCAGTATTTT
>many|TRBJ2-7|TRBD1|TRBV12-3/TRBV12-4
CASSPGDSSYEQYF
TGTGCCAGCAGTCCTGGGGACAGCTCCTACGAGCAGTACTTC
>many|TRBJ2-7|NA|TRBV9
CASSVGSESYEQYF
TGTGCCAGCAGCGTAGGAAGTGAGTCCTACGAGCAGTACTTC
>few|TRBJ1-2|NA|TRBV24-1
CATSDPSIYGYTF
TGTGCCACCAGTGATCCTTCTATCTATGGCTACACCTTC
>NA|TRBJ1-5|NA|TRBV6-1
CASSGYRSNQPQHF
TGTGCCAGCAGTGGATATCGTAGCAATCAGCCCCAGCATTTT
>NA|TRBJ1-1|TRBD1|TRBV6-6
CASLGQPNTEAFF
TGTGCCAGCCTGGGACAGCCGAACACTGAAGCTTTCTTT
>NA|TRBJ2-7|NA|TRBV10-3
CAISDPNRERAYEQYF
TGTGCCATCAGTGATCCAAACAGGGAAAGGGCGTACGAGCAGTACTTC
>few|TRBJ2-5|TRBD2|TRBV6-2/TRBV6-3
CASSYSIPGLAGDPQYF
TGTGCCAGCAGTTACTCGATCCCCGGACTAGCGGGAGACCCCCAGTACTTC
>few|TRBJ2-1|TRBD2|TRBV24-1
CATSDLPDTGGYNEQFF
TGTGCCACCAGTGACTTACCAGACACGGGGGGGTACAATGAGCAGTTCTTC
>NA|TRBJ2-1|NA|TRBV7-9
CASSLYDREQFF
TGTGCCAGCAGCTTATACGACAGGGAGCAGTTCTTC
>many|TRBJ2-2|TRBD2|TRBV7-3
CASSPRAGTGELFF
TGTGCCAGCAGCCCCAGAGCGGGGACCGGGGAGCTGTTTTTT
>few|TRBJ2-5|NA|TRBV11-2
CASSLVKFQTQYF
TGTGCCAGCAGCTTAGTGAAGTTTCAGACCCAGTACTTC
>few|TRBJ1-6|TRBD1|TRBV20-1
CSAPRTGLGSPLHF
TGCAGTGCACCCAGGACAGGGCTAGGATCACCCCTCCACTTT
>few|TRBJ2-5|TRBD1|TRBV25-1
CASSRQGLETQYF
TGTGCCAGCAGTCGACAGGGGTTGGAGACCCAGTACTTC
>NA|TRBJ2-5|NA|TRBV11-2
CASSLGAAGYQETQYF
TGTGCCAGCAGCTTAGGGGCGGCGGGCTATCAAGAGACCCAGTACTTC
>many|TRBJ2-1|TRBD2|TRBV4-3
CASSQTTSASSYNEQFF
TGCGCCAGCAGCCAGACCACTAGCGCCTCCTCCTACAATGAGCAGTTCTTC
>NA|TRBJ2-2|NA|TRBV28
CASSLLSSPGELFF
TGTGCCAGCAGTTTATTAAGTAGCCCCGGGGAGCTGTTTTTT
>NA|TRBJ2-3|NA|TRBV20-1
CSARVGGTQYF
TGCAGTGCTAGAGTAGGTGGTACGCAGTATTTT
>few|TRBJ2-7|NA|TRBV20-1
CSAREMGEQYF
TGCAGTGCCAGAGAAATGGGCGAGCAGTACTTC
>NA|TRBJ2-6|TRBD1|TRBV20-1
CSARDLGQGAFGGANVLTF
TGCAGTGCTAGAGACCTGGGACAGGGAGCCTTTGGTGGGGCCAACGTCCTGACTTTC
>few|TRBJ2-4|TRBD2|TRBV20-1
CSASRVTSGRVAVDIQYF
TGCAGTGCCAGCAGAGTGACTAGCGGGAGGGTAGCCGTAGACATTCAGTACTTC
>many|TRBJ2-2|NA|TRBV6-5
CASSYLTGELFF
TGTGCCAGCAGTTACTTGACCGGGGAGCTGTTTTTT
>few|TRBJ2-7|NA|TRBV11-3
CASSFLRSYEQYF
TGTGCCAGCAGCTTCTTGCGGTCCTACGAGCAGTACTTC
>NA|TRBJ2-7|TRBD1|TRBV13
CASSFPGQGNEQYF
TGTGCCAGCAGCTTCCCGGGACAGGGGAACGAGCAGTACTTC
>NA|TRBJ2-1|NA|TRBV2
CASKTVQGRNEQFF
TGTGCCAGCAAGACCGTACAGGGCCGAAATGAGCAGTTCTTC